This TCR beta chain is drawn from a study of T-cell reconstitution after alpha-beta-depleted transplantation in children. Remarks on this clonotype: Its antigen is as yet unknown.

Study-wide findings and caveats: After transplant, high TCRbeta diversity at day 60 in some patients arose from surviving recipient T cells and thymic progenitors. It was newly produced T cells that mostly accounted for T-cell counts and diversity one year after transplant. There were reportedly several hundred expanded graft clones from which alpha-beta T cells came about two months after transplant.

V lost 8 bases, J lost 1 base, and 13 bases lay in between. The CDR3 contains 13 residues. CDR1 and CDR2 from the germline V gene are DFQATT and SNEGSKA (reference sequence). Unique molecular identifiers were incorporated into the prepared TCRbeta library. TCRdb reprocessed the PCR reads with MiXCR, giving one entry per CDR3 protein. The sample has about 900,000 distinct CDR3 sequences, 25% to 30% seen once. The chain has TRBV20-1 and TRBJ2-3; a weak D match, TRBD2 (5 bases). This specimen was PBMCs, mostly from graft donor cells, taken 360 days after TCRalphabeta/CD19-depleted stem cell transplant. The sequence came from a boy under two years old who had a stem cell transplant for SCID, so the T cells may come from the graft donor. CDR3 in amino acids: CSTTGSGTDTQYF. CDR3 in DNA: TGCAGTACCACGGGGTCCGGCACAGATACGCAGTATTTT.